This T cell receptor (beta chain) derives from a study of blood T cells in healthy people across ages. Of note for this clonotype: Antigen: not known. The germline gene is not matched at one end of the junction; a read error may be the cause.

Study-wide results and limits: Any changes in expanded clonotypes were possibly confounded, as donor CMV status remained unknown.

For the second PCR, which ran for roughly 6 to 12 cycles, a sample-barcoded 5' primer and a J-beta primer mix were used. TCRdb reanalysed the 5' RACE reads using MiXCR and keeps one entry per CDR3 protein. In the table there are approximately 770,000 distinct CDR3 sequences, 58% of which are singletons. CDR1 and CDR2 (germline): LGHDT, YNNKEL (reference sequence). The CDR3 is 13 amino acids. The sequencing sample was made of blood. The V and J genes are TRBV3-1 and TRBJ2-3; D ambiguous. This clonotype originated in a man under 40 in good health. CDR3 sequence (DNA): TGTGCCGGCAGCCAAAGGACGGAAGATACGCAGTATTTT. This codes for CAGSQRTEDTQYF.